Only a few counts were recorded for the clone carrying this TCR beta chain. Its specificity is unknown. This specimen comes from a study of blood T cells in healthy people across ages. The CDR3 consists of 14 residues. In germline, CDR1 is MGHRA, CDR2 YSYEKL. V lost 4 bases and J lost 4; bases outside the gene matches: 6. A second PCR of 7 to 11 cycles used a sample-barcoded 5' primer and a J-beta primer mix. Each single sample gave us at least 2.5 million CDR3-containing paired-end reads. TCRdb fed the 5' RACE reads into MiXCR, producing one record per CDR3 protein. The sample lists 1.5 million or so distinct CDR3 sequences; 42% were seen once. The study's findings and limits: Roughly linear declines in TCR beta diversity per million T cells occurred with age.

The sample consisted of blood. The chain links TRBV4-1 to TRBJ1-2; 7 positions match TRBD1. This sequence originates from a woman aged 18 to 35 in good health. The CDR3 nucleotides read TGCGCCAGCAGCCTTGGGACAGCCAGCTATGGCTACACCTTC. This gives the protein CASSLGTASYGYTF.